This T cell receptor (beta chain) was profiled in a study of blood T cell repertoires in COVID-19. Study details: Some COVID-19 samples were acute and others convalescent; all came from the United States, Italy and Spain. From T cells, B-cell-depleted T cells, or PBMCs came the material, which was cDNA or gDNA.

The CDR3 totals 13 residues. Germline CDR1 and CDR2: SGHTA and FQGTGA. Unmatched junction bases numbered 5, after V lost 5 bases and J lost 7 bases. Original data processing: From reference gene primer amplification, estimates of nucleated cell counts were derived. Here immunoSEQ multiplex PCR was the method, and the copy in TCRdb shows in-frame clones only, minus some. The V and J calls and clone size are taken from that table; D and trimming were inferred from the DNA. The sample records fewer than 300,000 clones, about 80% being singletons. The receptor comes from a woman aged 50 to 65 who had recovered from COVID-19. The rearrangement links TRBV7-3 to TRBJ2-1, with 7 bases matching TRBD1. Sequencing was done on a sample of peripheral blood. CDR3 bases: TGTGCCAGCAGCCCGCGACAGGGAAATGAGCAGTTCTTC. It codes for CASSPRQGNEQFF.